This T cell receptor beta chain was recorded in a study of blood T cell repertoires in COVID-19. As for the study in general: COVID-19 samples collected from the United States, Italy and Spain covered acute and convalescent phases. In each case, the material was cDNA or gDNA derived from T cells, B-cell-depleted T cells, or PBMCs.

With 3 bases removed from V and 7 bases from J, the gap between germline ends came to 9 bases. CDR1 MDHEN and CDR2 SYDVKM come from the germline V gene. The CDR3 is made up of 12 amino acids. Original analysis: Reference gene primers were amplified, and this amplification served to estimate nucleated cell counts. Using immunoSEQ multiplex PCR, the repertoire was profiled, and TCRdb retains in-frame clones only, with some absent. V, J and clone size were drawn from that table, and D and trimming were deduced from the DNA. In the table there are around 130,000 clones, 80% to 90% of which are singletons.

The J gene is TRBJ1-2, the V gene TRBV28; perhaps TRBD1 as D (5 bases). Sequencing was performed on peripheral blood. The sequence derives from a man aged 55-75 years with active or convalescent COVID-19. In DNA, the CDR3 is TGTGCCAGCAGTTTCAGGGTTGGTGGCTACACCTTC. Amino acid sequence: CASSFRVGGYTF.